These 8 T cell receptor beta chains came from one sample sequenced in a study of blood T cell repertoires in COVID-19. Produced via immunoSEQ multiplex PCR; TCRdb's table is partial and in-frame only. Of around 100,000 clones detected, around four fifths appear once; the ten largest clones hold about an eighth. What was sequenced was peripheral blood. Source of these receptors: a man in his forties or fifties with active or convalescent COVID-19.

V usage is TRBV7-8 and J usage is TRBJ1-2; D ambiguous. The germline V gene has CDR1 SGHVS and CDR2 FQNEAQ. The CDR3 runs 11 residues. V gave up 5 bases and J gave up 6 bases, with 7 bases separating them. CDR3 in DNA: TGTGCCAGCAGCCCGAGTGATGGCTACACCTTC. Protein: CASSPSDGYTF. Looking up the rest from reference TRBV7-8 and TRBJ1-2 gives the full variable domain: GAGVSQSPRYKVAKRGQDVALRCDPISGHVSLFWYQQALGQGPEFLTYFQNEAQLDKSGLPSDRFFAERPEGSVSTLKIQRTQQEDSAVYLCASSPSDGYTFGSGTRLTVV.

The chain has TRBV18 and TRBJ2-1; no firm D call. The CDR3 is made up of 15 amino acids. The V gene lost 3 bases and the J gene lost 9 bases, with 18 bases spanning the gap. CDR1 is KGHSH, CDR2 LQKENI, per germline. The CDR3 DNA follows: TGTGCCAGCTCACCGGCCGCAGACTCAAACGGTGAGCAGTTCTTC. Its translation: CASSPAADSNGEQFF. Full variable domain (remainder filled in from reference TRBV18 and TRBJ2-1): NAGVMQNPRHLVRRRGQEARLRCSPMKGHSHVYWYRQLPEEGLKFMVYLQKENIIDESGMPKERFSAEFPKEGPSILRIQQVVRGDSAAYFCASSPAADSNGEQFFGPGTRLTVL.

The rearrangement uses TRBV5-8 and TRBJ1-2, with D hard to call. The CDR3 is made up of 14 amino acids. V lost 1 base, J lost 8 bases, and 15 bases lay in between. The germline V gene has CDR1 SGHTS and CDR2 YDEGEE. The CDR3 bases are TGTGCCAGCAGCTTGCTAGCGGGTTGGGGAGGCTACACCTTC. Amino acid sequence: CASSLLAGWGGYTF.

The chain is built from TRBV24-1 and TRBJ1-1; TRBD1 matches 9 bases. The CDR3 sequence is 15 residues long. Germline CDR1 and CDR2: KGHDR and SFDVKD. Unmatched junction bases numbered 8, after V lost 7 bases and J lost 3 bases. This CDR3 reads CATRGTGPYYTEAFF. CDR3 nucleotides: TGTGCCACCAGGGGGACAGGGCCATATTACACTGAAGCTTTCTTT.

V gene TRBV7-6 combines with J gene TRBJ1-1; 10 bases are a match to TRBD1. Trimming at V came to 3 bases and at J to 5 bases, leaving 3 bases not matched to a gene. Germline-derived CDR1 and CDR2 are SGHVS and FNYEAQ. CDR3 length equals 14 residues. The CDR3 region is CASSLGQGKTEAFF. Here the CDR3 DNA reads TGTGCCAGCAGCTTGGGACAGGGGAAGACTGAAGCTTTCTTT.

The CDR3 is CASSFDRDYGYTF. CDR3 in DNA: TGCGCCAGCAGCTTTGACAGGGACTATGGCTACACCTTC. The V and J genes are TRBV5-1 and TRBJ1-2; the match to TRBD1 covers 7 bases. Germline CDR1 SGHRS, CDR2 YFSETQ. The CDR3 totals 13 residues. Trimming at V came to 2 bases and at J to 3 bases, leaving 1 base not matched to a gene. The entire variable domain, with the rest obtained from reference TRBV5-1 and TRBJ1-2, is as follows: KAGVTQTPRYLIKTRGQQVTLSCSPISGHRSVSWYQQTPGQGLQFLFEYFSETQRNKGNFPGRFSGRQFSNSRSEMNVSTLELGDSALYLCASSFDRDYGYTFGSGTRLTVV.

Written as DNA, the CDR3 is TGTGCCAGTAGTATAGTGCGGGGGGAGCAGTTCTTC. This codes for CASSIVRGEQFF. The V gene is TRBV19, the J gene TRBJ2-1; 7 bases line up with TRBD2. The CDR3 contains 12 residues. The V gene's germline CDR1 is LNHDA and CDR2 SQIVND (reference sequence). J gave up 10 bases and V 1 base, and 1 base lay outside the gene matches.

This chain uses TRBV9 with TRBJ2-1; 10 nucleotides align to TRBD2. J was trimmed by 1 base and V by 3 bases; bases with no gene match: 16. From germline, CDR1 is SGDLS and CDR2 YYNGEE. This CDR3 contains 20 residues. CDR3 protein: CASSGDLAGVSRGSYNEQFF. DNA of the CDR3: TGTGCCAGCAGCGGGGACCTAGCGGGAGTTTCCAGAGGTTCCTACAATGAGCAGTTCTTC.